These 20 T cell receptor beta chains share one sample of origin, sequenced in a study of T cell responses to AZD1222 COVID-19 vaccine. Using immunoSEQ multiplex PCR, the repertoire was profiled, and TCRdb retains in-frame clones only, with some absent. The data hold about 110,000 clones, with 70% to 90% observed a single time. The sequences come from peripheral blood, collected on day 0 of MenACWY control vaccination. The origin of the receptors is an adult in good health.

The chain has TRBV19 and TRBJ2-2; D gene uncertain. Germline CDR1 is LNHDA and CDR2 is SQIVND (reference sequence). V dropped 11 bases and J dropped 2 bases, with 15 bases sitting between them. The CDR3 is 14 residues long. The CDR3 is CACGRARNTGELFF. The CDR3 coding sequence is TGTGCCTGCGGTAGGGCACGCAACACCGGGGAGCTGTTTTTT. Drawing the rest from reference TRBV19 and TRBJ2-2, the complete variable domain is DGGITQSPKYLFRKEGQNVTLSCEQNLNHDAMYWYRQDPGQGLRLIYYSQIVNDFQKGDIAEGYSVSREKKESFPLTVTSAQKNPTAFYLCACGRARNTGELFFGEGSRLTVL.

This rearrangement joins TRBV7-9 to TRBJ2-1; D is possibly TRBD2 (7 bases). Germline values: CDR1 SEHNR, CDR2 FQNEAQ (reference sequence). The CDR3 consists of 17 residues. V was shortened by 4 bases and J by 5 bases, with 21 bases between the two germline ends. The CDR3 is CASSSQSRGRPHNEQFF. The CDR3 DNA reads TGTGCCAGCAGCTCCCAATCGCGGGGGCGTCCCCACAATGAGCAGTTCTTC.

The J gene is TRBJ2-7, the V gene TRBV4-3, with 9 bases that match TRBD2. Germline assignment: CDR1 LGHNA and CDR2 YSLEER. V trimming: 4 bases; J trimming: 6 bases; junction bases outside the gene matches: 7. This CDR3 has 14 amino acids. The CDR3: CASSPSSGRFEQYF. The CDR3 DNA sequence: TGCGCCAGCAGCCCCTCGAGCGGGAGGTTCGAGCAGTACTTC.

The rearrangement links TRBV11-3 to TRBJ2-7; 12 bases align to TRBD2. This CDR3 has 15 amino acids. J was trimmed by 5 bases and V by 3 bases; bases with no gene match: 5. Per the germline V gene, CDR1 is SGHNT and CDR2 is YENEEA. The CDR3 loop reads CASSFRLAGENEQYF. The CDR3 DNA is TGTGCCAGCAGCTTCAGACTAGCGGGAGAAAACGAGCAGTACTTC.

This clone has more than one count but fewer than ten. The CDR3 DNA is TGTGCCAGTAAGGGTTGGCCGGACAGGGGAGAGACCCAGTACTTC. This codes for CASKGWPDRGETQYF. V is TRBV19 and J is TRBJ2-5; 9 bases line up with TRBD1. There are 15 residues in the CDR3. Trimming cost V 7 bases and J 4 bases; bases outside gene matches: 10. The germline V gene encodes CDR1 LNHDA and CDR2 SQIVND (reference sequence).

This chain connects TRBV7-8 to TRBJ2-5, with 8 bases matching TRBD1. V shed 1 base and J 2 bases; nucleotides not matched to a gene: 6. This CDR3 is built from 16 residues. Germline CDR1 SGHVS, CDR2 FQNEAQ. This CDR3 is CASSLGLGQGQETQYF. CDR3 DNA sequence: TGTGCCAGCAGCTTAGGGCTTGGACAGGGACAAGAGACCCAGTACTTC.

V gene TRBV5-6 combines with J gene TRBJ1-2; 7 bases agree with TRBD1. The junction had 4 bases not matched to a gene; V was cut back by 3 bases and J by 2 bases. The CDR3 is made up of 14 amino acids. The V gene's germline CDR1 is SGHDT and CDR2 YYEEEE. As DNA, the CDR3 is TGTGCCAGCAGCTACAGGGGCATAAACTATGGCTACACCTTC. It translates to CASSYRGINYGYTF.

This clone is labeled as medium-sized. J is TRBJ2-4 and V is TRBV7-2; 9 nucleotides align to TRBD2. Germline loops: CDR1 SGHTA, CDR2 FQGNSA. The junction had 12 bases not matched to a gene; V was cut back by 3 bases and J by 0 bases. This CDR3 spans 19 amino acids. This CDR3 reads CASSFPLAGTELAKNIQYF. In DNA form, the CDR3 reads TGTGCCAGCAGCTTCCCACTAGCGGGCACCGAACTAGCCAAAAACATTCAGTACTTC. Supplemented by reference TRBV7-2 and TRBJ2-4, the full variable domain reads GAGVSQSPSNKVTEKGKDVELRCDPISGHTALYWYRQSLGQGLEFLIYFQGNSAPDKSGLPSDRFSAERTGGSVSTLTIQRTQQEDSAVYLCASSFPLAGTELAKNIQYFGAGTRLSVL.

The chain links TRBV7-8 to TRBJ1-2; 10 nucleotides line up with TRBD1. This CDR3 contains 14 residues. Germline CDR1 is SGHVS and CDR2 is FQNEAQ. Trimming at V came to 6 bases and at J to 4 bases, leaving 5 bases not matched to a gene. The CDR3 reads CASRGQGPGYGYTF. CDR3 DNA sequence: TGTGCCAGCAGGGGACAGGGGCCCGGCTATGGCTACACCTTC. The entire variable domain, with the rest obtained from reference TRBV7-8 and TRBJ1-2, is as follows: GAGVSQSPRYKVAKRGQDVALRCDPISGHVSLFWYQQALGQGPEFLTYFQNEAQLDKSGLPSDRFFAERPEGSVSTLKIQRTQQEDSAVYLCASRGQGPGYGYTFGSGTRLTVV.

This chain links TRBV5-6 with TRBJ2-2; 7 bases align to TRBD1. This CDR3 has 15 residues. Germline CDR1 is SGHDT and CDR2 is YYEEEE. J was trimmed by 6 bases and V by 4 bases; bases with no gene match: 9. Written as DNA, the CDR3 is TGTGCCAGCAGCCCAACGACAGGGTATGCCGGGGAGCTGTTTTTT. Amino acid sequence: CASSPTTGYAGELFF.

This chain joins TRBV2 and TRBJ1-2, with no clear D. The CDR3 extends over 14 amino acids. Germline CDR1 is SNHLY and CDR2 is FYNNEI. Trimming removed 8 bases at V and 4 bases at J, with 17 bases between. This CDR3 is CASPLLVRSYGYTF. CDR3 sequence (DNA): TGTGCCAGCCCCCTTTTGGTCAGGTCCTATGGCTACACCTTC.

Here the CDR3 reads CASSFGTGERRGPAFF. The CDR3 nucleotides read TGCGCCAGCAGCTTCGGGACAGGGGAGCGGAGGGGACCGGCTTTCTTT. This sequence joins TRBV5-1 and TRBJ1-1; 10 bases fit TRBD1. The germline gives CDR1 SGHRS, CDR2 YFSETQ. The V gene end was trimmed by 2 bases and the J gene end by 11 bases; junction bases not matched to a gene: 15. The CDR3 contains 16 residues.

V usage is TRBV15 and J usage is TRBJ1-1; D not certain. Germline V lookup: CDR1 LNHNV, CDR2 YYDKDF (reference sequence). The ends were cut back, 0 bases at V and 0 bases at J, with 8 bases in the middle. The CDR3 runs to 15 residues. The DNA for the CDR3 is TGTGCCACCAGCAGAGATCGAACCATGAACACTGAAGCTTTCTTT. Encoded protein: CATSRDRTMNTEAFF.

The V and J genes are TRBV7-8 and TRBJ2-1; D call uncertain. CDR1 and CDR2 (germline): SGHVS, FQNEAQ. V was shortened by 3 bases and J by 2 bases, with 8 bases between the two germline ends. This CDR3 has 14 amino acids. Here the CDR3 DNA reads TGTGCCAGCAGCTTTGAACAGACCTACAATGAGCAGTTCTTC. It specifies CASSFEQTYNEQFF. The entire variable domain, with the rest obtained from reference TRBV7-8 and TRBJ2-1, is as follows: GAGVSQSPRYKVAKRGQDVALRCDPISGHVSLFWYQQALGQGPEFLTYFQNEAQLDKSGLPSDRFFAERPEGSVSTLKIQRTQQEDSAVYLCASSFEQTYNEQFFGPGTRLTVL.

This clone occurred many times. This rearrangement joins TRBV10-3 to TRBJ1-4, with D hard to call. The germline gives CDR1 ENHRY, CDR2 SYGVKD. This CDR3 spans 12 amino acids. V was clipped by 6 bases and J by 3 bases, with 5 bases between them. CDR3 sequence reads: CAIRDPNEKLFF. The CDR3 DNA is TGTGCCATCAGGGACCCTAATGAAAAACTGTTTTTT.

The CDR3 region has the DNA TGCGCCAGCAGCCTAAGGACAGGAAAGAACACTGAAGCTTTCTTT. Translated, it gives CASSLRTGKNTEAFF. This chain joins TRBV5-1 and TRBJ1-1; 7 bases map to TRBD1. From germline, CDR1 is SGHRS and CDR2 YFSETQ. The CDR3 extends over 15 amino acids. V was clipped by 4 bases and J by 1 base; unmatched bases: 7. The whole variable domain, filled in from reference TRBV5-1 and TRBJ1-1, reads KAGVTQTPRYLIKTRGQQVTLSCSPISGHRSVSWYQQTPGQGLQFLFEYFSETQRNKGNFPGRFSGRQFSNSRSEMNVSTLELGDSALYLCASSLRTGKNTEAFFGQGTRLTVV.

The rearrangement links TRBV7-3 to TRBJ2-1, with TRBD2 identical over 9 bases. The junction had 8 bases not matched to a gene; V was cut back by 5 bases and J by 3 bases. Germline V gene sequence: CDR1 SGHTA, CDR2 FQGTGA. This CDR3 has 16 residues. CDR3 nucleotides: TGTGCCAGCAGCCCAAATAGCGGGAGCCACTACAATGAGCAGTTCTTC. This codes for CASSPNSGSHYNEQFF.

The rearrangement uses TRBV11-3 and TRBJ2-7; TRBD1 is a possible D gene (6 bases). The CDR3 length is 14 residues. The germline V gene encodes CDR1 SGHNT and CDR2 YENEEA. The V gene lost 4 bases and the J gene lost 3 bases, with 13 bases spanning the gap. This chain's CDR3 is CASSSRDKDYEQYF. Here the CDR3 DNA reads TGTGCCAGCAGCTCCCGGGACAAGGACTACGAGCAGTACTTC. Combining the CDR3 with reference TRBV11-3 and TRBJ2-7 gives the whole variable domain EAGVVQSPRYKIIEKKQPVAFWCNPISGHNTLYWYLQNLGQGPELLIRYENEEAVDDSQLPKDRFSAERLKGVDSTLKIQPAELGDSAVYLCASSSRDKDYEQYFGPGTRLTVT.

V and J are TRBV10-2 and TRBJ2-7, with 7 bases lining up with TRBD2. The J segment lost 0 bases and the V segment lost 6 bases, leaving 11 bases of the junction unmatched. The germline gives CDR1 WSHSY, CDR2 SAAADI. This CDR3 comprises 16 residues. CDR3 DNA sequence: TGCGCCAGCAGCGACCCGGGGGGAATCTACTCCTACGAGCAGTACTTC. Translation: CASSDPGGIYSYEQYF.

The chain recombines TRBV5-1 with TRBJ1-1; the D is unclear. The V end was cut by 0 bases, the J end by 2 bases, with 8 bases between. Germline V gene sequence: CDR1 SGHRS, CDR2 YFSETQ. The CDR3 extends over 14 amino acids. In DNA form, the CDR3 reads TGCGCCAGCAGCTTGGCCCAAGTTAACACTGAAGCTTTCTTT. It codes for CASSLAQVNTEAFF.